This T cell receptor beta chain was captured in a study of T cell repertoires in cytomegalovirus infection. Study-level information: CMV infection together with matching HLA type was indicated by public TCR beta signatures.

TCRdb analysed the reads with MiXCR anew, one entry per CDR3 protein. The sample holds over 200,000 distinct CDR3 sequences, roughly 15% seen once. This receptor was obtained from a human donor in good health (CMV status not recorded). Some clones in this sample may be carry-over from other donors' samples. The sequenced material came from PBMCs.

CDR3 region: CASSNAGDGTEAFF. CDR3 sequence (DNA): TGTGCCAGCAGTAATGCGGGGGATGGGACTGAAGCTTTCTTT. V is TRBV6-5 and J is TRBJ1-1; tentatively, D is TRBD1 (5 bases). Germline CDR1 reads MNHEY; CDR2 reads SVGAGI. Trimming cost V 5 bases and J 5 bases, with 15 bases left between them. The CDR3 is 14 amino acids.